These T cell receptor beta chains were read from a single sample in a study of CD8 T cells in Susac syndrome. A single record per CDR3 protein comes from TCRdb applying MiXCR to the immunoSEQ multiplex PCR reads. The profile shows some 120,000 distinct CDR3 sequences, around 94% of them singletons. Input material: CD8+ T cells from PBMCs. Source of these receptors: a human donor with Susac syndrome. The CDR3 runs from the conserved cysteine through the conserved F or W. A D gene is named only where the DNA matches it firmly. Clone size, where shown, is once, few, many, or a class for clones that have expanded.

>-|TRBJ2-7|-|TRBV6-5
CASSYSKFNGAAAYEQYF
TGTGCCAGCAGTTACTCGAAGTTTAACGGGGCGGCCGCCTACGAGCAGTACTTC
>TRBD1|TRBJ1-3|-|TRBV25-1
CASSEDRGNAGNTIYF
TGTGCCAGCAGTGAGGACAGGGGGAATGCCGGAAACACCATATATTTT
>-|TRBJ1-4|-|TRBV6-6
CASSPSTGYEKLFF
TGTGCCAGCAGTCCATCTACAGGGTACGAAAAACTGTTTTTT
>TRBD2|TRBJ2-7|-|TRBV6-1
CASREARREGRYEQYF
TGTGCCAGCAGGGAAGCGAGGCGGGAGGGCCGCTACGAGCAGTACTTC
>-|TRBJ2-6|-|TRBV7-9
CAGTGPPGANVLTF
TGTGCCGGTACAGGTCCCCCTGGGGCCAACGTCCTGACTTTC
>-|TRBJ2-1|-|TRBV7-9
CASSYRDGNNEQFF
TGTGCCAGCAGCTACCGGGACGGTAACAATGAGCAGTTCTTC
>TRBD2|TRBJ2-7|-|TRBV29-1
CSASGTSGGGPVYPYEQYF
TGCAGCGCCAGCGGGACTAGCGGGGGAGGCCCTGTTTACCCCTACGAGCAGTACTTC
>TRBD2|TRBJ2-3|-|TRBV12-5
CASGLVQRLAGATDTQYF
TGTGCTAGTGGTTTGGTACAGAGACTAGCGGGGGCCACAGATACGCAGTATTTT
>-|TRBJ1-3|-|TRBV21-1
CASSKTSSSGNTIYF
TGTGCCAGCAGCAAGACCTCCAGCTCTGGAAACACCATATATTTT
>-|TRBJ1-2|-|TRBV4-1
CASSQDMSQVYGYTF
TGCGCCAGCAGCCAAGATATGTCACAGGTTTATGGCTACACCTTC
>TRBD2|TRBJ2-5|-|TRBV6-1
CASSGGTSGNTETQYF
TGTGCCAGCAGCGGGGGGACTAGCGGGAACACGGAGACCCAGTACTTC
>-|TRBJ2-4|once|TRBV5-4
CASRIQGGAKNIQYF
TGTGCCAGCAGAATACAGGGGGGGGCCAAAAACATTCAGTACTTC
>-|TRBJ2-1|-|TRBV5-1
CASSPESPSSSYNEQFF
TGCGCCAGCAGCCCCGAGAGCCCATCAAGCTCCTACAATGAGCAGTTCTTC
>TRBD2|TRBJ2-7|-|TRBV20-1
CSASGTSGRSAEQYF
TGCAGTGCTAGCGGGACTAGCGGGAGATCGGCCGAGCAGTACTTC
>TRBD1|TRBJ1-5|-|TRBV9
CASSVGDRHPPQHF
TGTGCCAGCAGCGTAGGGGACAGACACCCGCCCCAGCATTTT
>TRBD2|TRBJ2-5|once|TRBV7-3
CASSLFLAGVQETQYF
TGTGCCAGCAGCTTATTCCTAGCGGGGGTCCAAGAGACCCAGTACTTC
>-|TRBJ2-1|-|TRBV12-3/TRBV12-4
CASSRTDNEQFF
TGTGCCAGCAGCCGGACAGACAATGAGCAGTTCTTC
>TRBD2|TRBJ2-1|-|TRBV20-1
CSARALADYNEQFF
TGCAGTGCTAGGGCACTAGCGGACTACAATGAGCAGTTCTTC
>-|TRBJ1-6|-|TRBV20-1
CSARRGSYNSPLHF
TGCAGTGCTAGGCGGGGCTCCTATAATTCACCCCTCCACTTT
>TRBD1|TRBJ2-7|few|TRBV19
CASSSGTGTYEQYF
TGTGCCAGTAGTTCCGGGACAGGCACCTACGAGCAGTACTTC
>-|TRBJ1-2|-|TRBV15
CATSERGQDYGYTF
TGTGCCACCAGCGAGAGGGGCCAGGACTATGGCTACACCTTC
>-|TRBJ1-2|-|TRBV12-3/TRBV12-4
CASSPGGWRGPPGDGYTF
TGTGCCAGCAGTCCGGGAGGGTGGAGGGGCCCGCCGGGAGATGGCTACACCTTC
>-|TRBJ2-2|once|TRBV20-1
CSANLGGADTGELFF
TGCAGTGCCAACCTGGGGGGCGCGGACACCGGGGAGCTGTTTTTT
>TRBD1|TRBJ2-7|-|TRBV13
CASSLEGTGGEQYF
TGTGCCAGCAGCTTAGAGGGGACAGGGGGCGAGCAGTACTTC